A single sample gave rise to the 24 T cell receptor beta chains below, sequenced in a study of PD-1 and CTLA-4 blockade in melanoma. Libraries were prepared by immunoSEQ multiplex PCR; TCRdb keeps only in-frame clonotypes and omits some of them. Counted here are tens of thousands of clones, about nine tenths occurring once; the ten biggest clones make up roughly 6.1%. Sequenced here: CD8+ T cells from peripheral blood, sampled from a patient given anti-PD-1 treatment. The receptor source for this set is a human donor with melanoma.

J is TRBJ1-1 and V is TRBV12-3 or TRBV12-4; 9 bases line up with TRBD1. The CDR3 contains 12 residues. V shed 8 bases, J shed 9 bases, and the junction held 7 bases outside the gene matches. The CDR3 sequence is CASSTGTGKAFF. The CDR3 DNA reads TGTGCCAGCTCCACCGGGACAGGGAAAGCTTTCTTT.

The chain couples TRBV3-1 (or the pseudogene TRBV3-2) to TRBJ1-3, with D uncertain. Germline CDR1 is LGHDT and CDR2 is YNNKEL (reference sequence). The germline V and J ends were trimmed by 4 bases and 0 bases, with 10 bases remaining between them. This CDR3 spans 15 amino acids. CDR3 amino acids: CASSPRLGSGNTIYF. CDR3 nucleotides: TGTGCCAGCAGCCCCCGGTTGGGCTCTGGAAACACCATATATTTT.

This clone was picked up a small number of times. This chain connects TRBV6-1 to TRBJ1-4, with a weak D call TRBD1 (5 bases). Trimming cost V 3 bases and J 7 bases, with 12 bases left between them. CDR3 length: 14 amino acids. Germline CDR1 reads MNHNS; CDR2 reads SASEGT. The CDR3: CASSEDTYSEKLFF. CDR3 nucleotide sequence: TGTGCCAGCAGTGAGGACACTTACTCTGAAAAACTGTTTTTT.

The CDR3 DNA reads as TGTGCCAGCAGCCAGGGGACAGGGATTGGGGATGAGCAGTTCTTC. It codes for CASSQGTGIGDEQFF. The chain recombines TRBV11-1 with TRBJ2-1; 9 bases are shared with TRBD1. V lost 5 bases to trimming and J lost 8 bases; unmatched junction nucleotides: 10. This CDR3 is built from 15 residues. CDR1 SGHAT and CDR2 FQDESV come from the germline V gene (reference sequence).

DNA of the CDR3: TGTGCCAGCAGCCACCTCGACAGGGAGAAAGATGGCTACACCTTC. Translation: CASSHLDREKDGYTF. The chain employs TRBV4-2 and TRBJ1-2; 7 nucleotides match TRBD1. This CDR3 has 15 residues. The germline CDR1 and CDR2 sequences are LGHNA and YNFKEQ. Unmatched junction bases numbered 10, after V lost 3 bases and J lost 6 bases.

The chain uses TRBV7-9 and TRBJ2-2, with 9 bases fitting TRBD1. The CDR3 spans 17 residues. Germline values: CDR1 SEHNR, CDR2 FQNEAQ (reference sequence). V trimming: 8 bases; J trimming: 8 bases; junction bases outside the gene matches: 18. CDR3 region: CASPPQDGTGRSGELFF. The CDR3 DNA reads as TGTGCCAGCCCCCCCCAAGACGGGACAGGGAGATCGGGGGAGCTGTTTTTT. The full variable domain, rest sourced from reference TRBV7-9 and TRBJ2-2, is DTGVSQNPRHKITKRGQNVTFRCDPISEHNRLYWYRQTLGQGPEFLTYFQNEAQLEKSRLLSDRFSAERPKGSFSTLEIQRTEQGDSAMYLCASPPQDGTGRSGELFFGEGSRLTVL.

As DNA, the CDR3 is TGTGCCAGCTCACCAGGGATTCCAGGACACGATTCACCCCTCCACTTT. This sequence encodes CASSPGIPGHDSPLHF. The chain has TRBV18 and TRBJ1-6; a possible D gene is TRBD1 (5 bases). This CDR3 has 16 residues. CDR1 is KGHSH, CDR2 LQKENI, per germline. The V end lost 2 bases, the J end lost 8 bases, and 16 bases lay between the germline ends.

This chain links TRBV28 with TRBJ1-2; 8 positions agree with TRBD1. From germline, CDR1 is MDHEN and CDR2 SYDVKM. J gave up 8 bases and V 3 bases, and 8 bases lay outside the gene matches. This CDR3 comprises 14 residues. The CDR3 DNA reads TGTGCCAGCAGTTTCTCGACAGGGGAGGAAGGCTACACCTTC. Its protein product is CASSFSTGEEGYTF.

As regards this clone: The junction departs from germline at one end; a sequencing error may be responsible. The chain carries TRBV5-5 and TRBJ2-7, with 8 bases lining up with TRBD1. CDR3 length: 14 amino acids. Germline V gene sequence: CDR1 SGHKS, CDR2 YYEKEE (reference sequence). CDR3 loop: CASSFGQGSSEQYF. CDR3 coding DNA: TGTGCCAGCAGCTTCGGACAGGGCTCCTCCGAGCAGTACTTC.

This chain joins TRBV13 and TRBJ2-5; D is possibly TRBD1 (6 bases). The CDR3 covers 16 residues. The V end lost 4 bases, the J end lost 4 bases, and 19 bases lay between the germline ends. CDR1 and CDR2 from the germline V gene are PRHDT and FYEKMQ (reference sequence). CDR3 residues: CASSSTEGDAGETQYF. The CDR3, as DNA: TGTGCCAGCAGCTCCACTGAGGGGGACGCGGGAGAGACCCAGTACTTC.

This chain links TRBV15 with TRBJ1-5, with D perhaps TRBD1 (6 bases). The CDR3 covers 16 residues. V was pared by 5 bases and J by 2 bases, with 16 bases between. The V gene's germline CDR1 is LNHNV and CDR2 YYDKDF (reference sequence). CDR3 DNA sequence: TGTGCCACCAGCTACAACAGGGTGTGGGGCAATCAGCCCCAGCATTTT. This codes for CATSYNRVWGNQPQHF. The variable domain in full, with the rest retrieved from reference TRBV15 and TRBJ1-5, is DAMVIQNPRYQVTQFGKPVTLSCSQTLNHNVMYWYQQKSSQAPKLLFHYYDKDFNNEADTPDNFQSRRPNTSFCFLDIRSPGLGDTAMYLCATSYNRVWGNQPQHFGDGTRLSIL.

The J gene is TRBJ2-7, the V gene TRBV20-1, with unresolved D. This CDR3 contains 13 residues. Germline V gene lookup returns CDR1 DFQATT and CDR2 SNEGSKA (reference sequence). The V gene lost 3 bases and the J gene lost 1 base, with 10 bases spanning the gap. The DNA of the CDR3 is TGCAGTGCTAGTAGGGTTCTTTCCTACGAGCAGTACTTC. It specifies CSASRVLSYEQYF.

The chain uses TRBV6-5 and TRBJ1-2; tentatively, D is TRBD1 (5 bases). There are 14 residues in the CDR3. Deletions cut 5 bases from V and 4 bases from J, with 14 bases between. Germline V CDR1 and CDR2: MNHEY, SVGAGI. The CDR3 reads CASSPGRGPYGYTF. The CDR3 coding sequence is TGTGCCAGCAGTCCCGGACGGGGACCCTATGGCTACACCTTC.

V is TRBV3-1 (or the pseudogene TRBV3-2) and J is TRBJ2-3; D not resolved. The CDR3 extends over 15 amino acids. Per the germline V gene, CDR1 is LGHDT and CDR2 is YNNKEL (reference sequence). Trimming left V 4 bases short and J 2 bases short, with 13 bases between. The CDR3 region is CASSPSPSVTDTQYF. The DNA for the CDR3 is TGTGCCAGCAGCCCCAGTCCATCTGTCACAGATACGCAGTATTTT.

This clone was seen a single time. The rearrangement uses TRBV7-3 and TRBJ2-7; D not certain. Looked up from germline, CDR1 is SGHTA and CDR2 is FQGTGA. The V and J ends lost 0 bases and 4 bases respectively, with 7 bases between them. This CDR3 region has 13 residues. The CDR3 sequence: CASSLTGGYEQYF. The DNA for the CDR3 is TGTGCCAGCAGCTTAACTGGCGGATACGAGCAGTACTTC. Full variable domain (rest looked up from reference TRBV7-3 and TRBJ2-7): GAGVSQTPSNKVTEKGKYVELRCDPISGHTALYWYRQSLGQGPEFLIYFQGTGAADDSGLPNDRFFAVRPEGSVSTLKIQRTERGDSAVYLCASSLTGGYEQYFGPGTRLTVT.

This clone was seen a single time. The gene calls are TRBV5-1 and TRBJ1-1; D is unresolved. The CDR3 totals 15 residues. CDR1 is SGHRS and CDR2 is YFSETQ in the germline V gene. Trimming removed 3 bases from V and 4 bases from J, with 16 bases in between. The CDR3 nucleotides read TGCGCCAGCAGCTCGATATCCCGGGTTGGCACTGAAGCTTTCTTT. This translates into CASSSISRVGTEAFF.

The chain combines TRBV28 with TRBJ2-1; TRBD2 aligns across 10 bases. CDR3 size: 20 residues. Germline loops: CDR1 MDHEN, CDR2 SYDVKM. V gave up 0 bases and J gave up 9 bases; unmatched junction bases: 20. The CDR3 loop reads CASSLCFSLAGAIARCEQFF. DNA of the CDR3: TGTGCCAGCAGTTTATGCTTCTCCCTAGCGGGGGCCATCGCCCGTTGTGAGCAGTTCTTC.

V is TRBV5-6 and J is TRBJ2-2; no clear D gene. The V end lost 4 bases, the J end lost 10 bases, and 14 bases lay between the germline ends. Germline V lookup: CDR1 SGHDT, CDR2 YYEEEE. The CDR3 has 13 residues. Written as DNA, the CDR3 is TGTGCCAGCAGCCAGGCCCTTATGGCGGAGCTGTTTTTT. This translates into CASSQALMAELFF.

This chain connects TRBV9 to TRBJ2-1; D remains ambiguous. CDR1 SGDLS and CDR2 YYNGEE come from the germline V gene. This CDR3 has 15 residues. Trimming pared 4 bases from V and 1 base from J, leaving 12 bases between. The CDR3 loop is CASSPLWDSYNEQFF. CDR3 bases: TGTGCCAGCAGCCCCCTCTGGGATTCCTACAATGAGCAGTTCTTC.

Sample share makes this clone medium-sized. CDR3 sequence: CASSLAGLSYNEQFF. The DNA for the CDR3 is TGTGCCAGCAGCTTAGCGGGACTGTCTTACAATGAGCAGTTCTTC. The chain carries TRBV7-8 and TRBJ2-1; tentative D call: TRBD2 (6 bases). CDR3 size: 15 residues. Trimming took 0 bases from V and 4 from J, leaving 10 bases between them. Germline V gene sequence: CDR1 SGHVS, CDR2 FQNEAQ.

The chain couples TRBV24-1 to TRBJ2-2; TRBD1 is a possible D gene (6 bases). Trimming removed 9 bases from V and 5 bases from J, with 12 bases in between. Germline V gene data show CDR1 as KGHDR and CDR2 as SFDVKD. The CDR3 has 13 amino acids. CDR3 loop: CATADRRTGELFF. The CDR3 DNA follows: TGTGCCACCGCCGACAGGCGGACCGGGGAGCTGTTTTTT.

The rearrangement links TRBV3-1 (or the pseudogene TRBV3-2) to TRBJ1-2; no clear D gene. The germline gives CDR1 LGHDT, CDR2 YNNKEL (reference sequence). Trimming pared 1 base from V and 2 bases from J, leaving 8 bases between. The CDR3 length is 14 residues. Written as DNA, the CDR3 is TGTGCCAGCAGCCAAGGGCAGCAAAACTATGGCTACACCTTC. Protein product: CASSQGQQNYGYTF.

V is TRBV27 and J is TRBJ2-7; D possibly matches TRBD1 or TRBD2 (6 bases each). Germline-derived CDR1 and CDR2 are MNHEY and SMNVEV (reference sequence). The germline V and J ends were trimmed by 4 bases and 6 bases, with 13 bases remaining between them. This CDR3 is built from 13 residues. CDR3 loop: CASSWDSRGEQYF. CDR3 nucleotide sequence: TGTGCCAGCAGTTGGGACTCCAGGGGCGAGCAGTACTTC.

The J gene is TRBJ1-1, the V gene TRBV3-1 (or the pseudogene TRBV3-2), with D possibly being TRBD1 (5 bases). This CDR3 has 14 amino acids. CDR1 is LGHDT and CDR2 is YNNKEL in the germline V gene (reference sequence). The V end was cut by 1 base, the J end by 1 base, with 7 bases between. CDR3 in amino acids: CASSQGGGNTEAFF. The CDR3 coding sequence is TGTGCCAGCAGCCAAGGGGGCGGGAACACTGAAGCTTTCTTT.